The 26 T cell receptor beta chains below were found in one sample sequenced in a study of cytomegalovirus exposure and HLA in healthy donors. The PCR contained 60 Vbeta and 13 Jbeta primers. Repertoires were generated with immunoSEQ multiplex PCR, while TCRdb's copy carries only in-frame clones and drops some. Of 95,000 to 150,000 clones in the sample, around 81% were seen once. The sample taken for sequencing was PBMCs. All receptors come from a woman aged 40 to 50 in good health and CMV-seronegative.

The J gene is TRBJ1-3, the V gene TRBV6-5; 9 bases agree with TRBD1. Germline V gene data show CDR1 as MNHEY and CDR2 as SVGAGI. This CDR3 comprises 15 residues. V gave up 7 bases and J gave up 1 base; unmatched junction bases: 5. The CDR3 reads CASTLQGASGNTIYF. In DNA form, the CDR3 reads TGTGCCAGCACCCTACAGGGGGCTTCTGGAAACACCATATATTTT.

This chain links TRBV2 with TRBJ1-6; a possible D gene is TRBD1 (5 bases). Germline values: CDR1 SNHLY, CDR2 FYNNEI. The V end lost 5 bases, the J end lost 18 bases, and 14 bases lay between the germline ends. CDR3 length equals 11 residues. CDR3: CASSFGTETHF. The DNA for the CDR3 is TGTGCCAGCAGTTTCGGGACTGAGACCCACTTT.

Here the CDR3 reads CASSLGLGNSNQPQHF. CDR3 DNA: TGTGCCAGCAGCTTAGGACTGGGTAACAGCAATCAGCCCCAGCATTTT. This chain links TRBV7-8 with TRBJ1-5, with D hard to call. Germline CDR1 SGHVS, CDR2 FQNEAQ. V dropped 1 base and J dropped 1 base, with 11 bases sitting between them. This CDR3 is 16 amino acids long.

This clone came up once. CDR3 DNA: TGCAGCGTGGCGAGCGGGGTCCAAGAGACCCAGTACTTC. It translates to CSVASGVQETQYF. This chain uses TRBV29-1 with TRBJ2-5, with 7 nucleotides matching TRBD2. CDR1 and CDR2 (germline): SQVTM, ANQGSEA. This CDR3 has 13 amino acids. With V trimmed by 6 bases and J by 1 base, 5 bases remained unmatched.

This clone was seen just once. The V gene is TRBV4-3, the J gene TRBJ2-1; no clear D gene. V was cut by 10 bases and J by 6 bases, with 19 bases left in between. The CDR3 spans 14 residues. CDR1 and CDR2 from the germline V gene are LGHNA and YSLEER. Here the CDR3 DNA reads TGCGCCACCTCCGATCAAGTAGGCGGCAATGAGCAGTTCTTC. It specifies CATSDQVGGNEQFF.

V and J are TRBV28 and TRBJ2-3; tentative D call: TRBD2 (6 bases). The CDR3 is 14 amino acids. Germline values: CDR1 MDHEN, CDR2 SYDVKM. V was clipped by 5 bases and J by 2 bases, with 11 bases between them. The CDR3 DNA sequence: TGTGCCAGCAGTCCTCGGGGGTACACAGATACGCAGTATTTT. It encodes CASSPRGYTDTQYF.

The chain has TRBV27 and TRBJ2-3, with D maybe TRBD1 (6 bases). This CDR3 is 14 amino acids long. V shed 4 bases and J shed 8 bases, with 16 bases lying between them. Germline assignment: CDR1 MNHEY and CDR2 SMNVEV (reference sequence). DNA for the CDR3: TGTGCCAGCAGTTCCTTGGACAGTACGGGTACGCAGTATTTT. The encoded protein is CASSSLDSTGTQYF.

This chain uses TRBV9 with TRBJ2-3, with 7 bases identical to TRBD1. The CDR3 spans 15 residues. After removal of 4 bases from V and 2 bases from J, the junction contained 7 bases not matched to a gene. Germline lookup yields CDR1 SGDLS and CDR2 YYNGEE. CDR3 nucleotides: TGTGCCAGCAGCCTACAGGGGATAGACACAGATACGCAGTATTTT. Translating it yields CASSLQGIDTDTQYF.

This clone was recorded only once. The CDR3 is CASNLEGLAGEQFF. The CDR3 coding sequence is TGTGCCAGCAACCTAGAAGGACTAGCGGGCGAGCAGTTCTTC. The rearrangement uses TRBV9 and TRBJ2-1; 11 positions match TRBD2. CDR1 and CDR2 from the germline V gene are SGDLS and YYNGEE. The V gene end was trimmed by 6 bases and the J gene end by 10 bases; junction bases not matched to a gene: 9. The CDR3 totals 14 residues.

The V call is TRBV29-1, the J call TRBJ1-1; D might be TRBD1 (6 bases). This CDR3 has 12 residues. V lost 4 bases and J 6 bases, leaving 12 bases between the germline ends. Germline V gene lookup returns CDR1 SQVTM and CDR2 ANQGSEA. CDR3 nucleotide sequence: TGCAGCGTTGGTGACAGGATCTCTGAAGCTTTCTTT. Amino acid sequence: CSVGDRISEAFF.

The chain couples TRBV5-4 to TRBJ2-3; 9 bases map to TRBD2. Germline-derived CDR1 and CDR2 are SGHNT and YYREEE (reference sequence). There are 15 residues in the CDR3. The V segment lost 4 bases and the J segment 1 base; nucleotides outside the gene matches: 4. CDR3 coding DNA: TGTGCCAGCAGCCCCGTAGCGGGAGGCACAGATACGCAGTATTTT. Translation: CASSPVAGGTDTQYF.

The chain employs TRBV12-5 and TRBJ2-5; D might be TRBD2 (6 bases). Trimming stripped 0 bases from V and 4 bases from J, with 18 bases between. CDR1 LGHNT and CDR2 FRNRAP come from the germline V gene. CDR3 size: 17 residues. The CDR3 loop is CASGLVPPPREAETQYF. The DNA of the CDR3 is TGTGCTAGTGGTTTGGTACCTCCCCCTAGGGAGGCAGAGACCCAGTACTTC.

This clone was picked up a small number of times. This chain connects TRBV2 to TRBJ1-1, with D unclear. Germline lookup yields CDR1 SNHLY and CDR2 FYNNEI. V gave up 11 bases and J gave up 1 base, with 14 bases separating them. CDR3 length equals 13 residues. CDR3 in DNA: TGTGCCCAGAGGAGGGCTCCGAACACTGAAGCTTTCTTT. Translating it yields CAQRRAPNTEAFF.

This chain uses TRBV30 with TRBJ1-1, with a possible D match to TRBD1 (5 bases). The germline CDR1 and CDR2 sequences are GTSNPN and SVGIG (reference sequence). The CDR3 extends over 14 amino acids. The ends were cut back, 4 bases at V and 3 bases at J, with 15 bases in the middle. The CDR3 DNA follows: TGTGCCTGGAAACTCCGACAGTCGTACACTGAAGCTTTCTTT. Translating it yields CAWKLRQSYTEAFF.

The chain employs TRBV28 and TRBJ1-3; D is ambiguous. Trimming removed 7 bases at V and 0 bases at J, with 10 bases between. The CDR3 has 14 residues. Germline lookup yields CDR1 MDHEN and CDR2 SYDVKM. The CDR3 loop is CASTDAGSGNTIYF. CDR3 DNA sequence: TGTGCCAGCACGGACGCGGGCTCTGGAAACACCATATATTTT.

The chain is built from TRBV7-9 and TRBJ2-7, with 12 nucleotides matching TRBD1. V lost 5 bases to trimming and J lost 5 bases; unmatched junction nucleotides: 10. Germline V lookup: CDR1 SEHNR, CDR2 FQNEAQ (reference sequence). This CDR3 spans 16 amino acids. CDR3 DNA: TGTGCCAGCAGCGCCTCACCGGGACAGGGGGCGAACGAGCAGTACTTC. Translation gives CASSASPGQGANEQYF.

CDR3 sequence (DNA): TGCGCCAGACGGGTCCAACCGAGCTCTGGAAACACCATATATTTT. Translation gives CARRVQPSSGNTIYF. The rearrangement uses TRBV10-1 and TRBJ1-3, with D uncertain. There are 15 residues in the CDR3. Germline loops: CDR1 WNHNN, CDR2 SYGVQD (reference sequence). Trimming left V 9 bases short and J 0 bases short, with 15 bases between.

V and J are TRBV10-1 and TRBJ2-7; 14 nucleotides match TRBD2. The CDR3 has 15 amino acids. Germline V gives CDR1 WNHNN, CDR2 SYGVQD (reference sequence). J lost 7 bases, V lost 3 bases, and 5 bases had no gene match. The CDR3 DNA reads as TGCGCCAGCAGTGACGGACTAGCGGGGGGCTGGGAGCAGTACTTC. Translation: CASSDGLAGGWEQYF.

The chain employs TRBV5-1 and TRBJ2-1, with 7 bases fitting TRBD2. Germline V gene lookup returns CDR1 SGHRS and CDR2 YFSETQ. Trimming cost V 6 bases and J 0 bases; bases outside gene matches: 6. The CDR3 length is 15 residues. CDR3 nucleotides: TGCGCCAGCACCCGGGGGGATAGCTCCTACAATGAGCAGTTCTTC. This translates into CASTRGDSSYNEQFF.

The rearrangement joins TRBV5-1 to TRBJ2-3, with D possibly TRBD1 on 5 matching bases. Germline V gene sequence: CDR1 SGHRS, CDR2 YFSETQ. The V and J ends lost 4 bases and 0 bases respectively, with 9 bases between them. The CDR3 has 14 residues. CDR3: CASSPPGSTDTQYF. CDR3 DNA sequence: TGCGCCAGCAGCCCTCCAGGGAGCACAGATACGCAGTATTTT.

The chain recombines TRBV28 with TRBJ1-4, with D possibly matching TRBD1 (6 bases). The V and J ends lost 5 bases and 2 bases respectively, with 21 bases between them. The CDR3 runs 18 residues. The germline V gene encodes CDR1 MDHEN and CDR2 SYDVKM. This CDR3 is CASSVTGTPAGTNEKLFF. The CDR3 DNA reads TGTGCCAGCAGTGTAACCGGGACACCTGCAGGGACTAATGAAAAACTGTTTTTT.

The chain couples TRBV30 to TRBJ2-1; 8 bases are shared with TRBD2. This CDR3 spans 13 amino acids. The junction had 7 bases not matched to a gene; V was cut back by 8 bases and J by 4 bases. Germline V gene sequence: CDR1 GTSNPN, CDR2 SVGIG (reference sequence). CDR3 sequence reads: CASRGGVYNEQFF. The CDR3, as DNA: TGTGCCAGTCGGGGGGGCGTATACAATGAGCAGTTCTTC.

This chain connects TRBV19 to TRBJ1-5; TRBD1 matches 7 bases. CDR1 is LNHDA, CDR2 SQIVND, per germline (reference sequence). V trimming: 4 bases; J trimming: 5 bases; junction bases outside the gene matches: 8. CDR3 length equals 15 residues. The CDR3: CASSSQTGFDQPQHF. The CDR3 DNA follows: TGTGCCAGTAGTAGCCAGACAGGGTTCGATCAGCCCCAGCATTTT.

The chain recombines TRBV4-1 with TRBJ2-1; TRBD2 aligns across 7 bases. Trimming at V came to 2 bases and at J to 3 bases, leaving 7 bases not matched to a gene. The CDR3 has 16 residues. Germline loops: CDR1 MGHRA, CDR2 YSYEKL. CDR3 protein: CASSQIGRGFYNEQFF. The CDR3 DNA follows: TGCGCCAGCAGCCAAATAGGGCGGGGGTTCTACAATGAGCAGTTCTTC.

In the case of this clone: At one of its ends the junction is not consistent with the germline gene, which may arise from a read error. The V call is TRBV7-9, the J call TRBJ2-7; 10 nucleotides agree with TRBD1. The length of the CDR3 is 17 residues. Germline values: CDR1 SEHNR, CDR2 FQNEAQ (reference sequence). This CDR3 is CSSSTGTGASSGYEQYF. CDR3 nucleotides: TGTTCCAGCAGCACCGGGACAGGGGCTTCCTCTGGCTACGAGCAGTACTTC. Using reference TRBV7-9 and TRBJ2-7 for the parts outside the CDR3, the full variable domain is DTGVSQNPRHKITKRGQNVTFRCDPISEHNRLYWYRQTLGQGPEFLTYFQNEAQLEKSRLLSDRFSAERPKGSFSTLEIQRTEQGDSAMYLCSSSTGTGASSGYEQYFGPGTRLTVT.

The chain has TRBV11-2 and TRBJ2-7; 8 bases map to TRBD2. Per germline, CDR1 SGHAT and CDR2 FQNNGV. The CDR3 is made up of 15 amino acids. Trimming removed 1 base from V and 4 bases from J; junction bases left unmatched: 6. The CDR3 here is CASSLGLAQRYEQYF. The CDR3 nucleotides are TGTGCCAGCAGCTTAGGACTAGCGCAAAGATACGAGCAGTACTTC.